Listed below are T cell receptor beta chains from one sample, sequenced in a study of OX40 agonist ivuxolimab in advanced cancers. Here immunoSEQ multiplex PCR was the method, and the copy in TCRdb shows in-frame clones only, minus some. This sample has approximately 52,000 clones, with about 82% found just once. Sequenced here: CD4+ or CD8+ T cells sorted from blood, sampled in a trial of the OX40 agonist ivuxolimab. These receptors were taken from an adult with an advanced solid tumor such as melanoma, head and neck, liver or kidney cancer. Both conserved end residues are part of each CDR3. D genes are given only for firm matches. Rows may omit the clone size; those that give it use once, few, many or a size class.

TRBV7-2	TRBJ1-3	.	once	CASSPGTMGGGNTIYF	TGTGCCAGCAGCCCCGGGACAATGGGCGGTGGAAACACCATATATTTT
TRBV6-6	TRBJ1-2	.	.	CASEGSYYGYTF	TGTGCCAGCGAGGGGTCGTACTATGGCTACACCTTC
TRBV5-1	TRBJ2-5	TRBD2	.	CASSGGSGAYEDETQYF	TGCGCCAGCAGCGGGGGGAGCGGGGCTTATGAGGATGAGACCCAGTACTTC
TRBV5-5	TRBJ2-7	.	.	CASSLTTGNYEQYF	TGTGCCAGCAGCTTGACCACTGGAAACTACGAGCAGTACTTC
TRBV10-3	TRBJ2-4	.	.	CAISETMTLAKNIQYF	TGTGCCATCAGTGAAACCATGACCCTAGCCAAAAACATTCAGTACTTC
TRBV21-1	TRBJ1-1	.	.	CASSTDRRDTEAFF	TGTGCCAGCAGCACTGACAGGCGGGACACTGAAGCTTTCTTT
TRBV7-6	TRBJ2-3	.	.	CASSLALDSTQYF	TGTGCCAGCAGCTTAGCGCTCGACAGTACGCAGTATTTT
TRBV13	TRBJ2-5	.	.	CASTLRGAGETQYF	TGTGCCAGCACCCTCAGGGGGGCTGGAGAGACCCAGTACTTC
TRBV18	TRBJ2-1	TRBD1	.	CASSPYQGVYNEQFF	TGTGCCAGCTCACCGTACCAGGGGGTCTACAATGAGCAGTTCTTC
TRBV19	TRBJ2-5	.	.	CASSMGRGLTLQETQYF	TGTGCCAGTAGTATGGGTCGGGGCCTAACGTTACAAGAGACCCAGTACTTC
TRBV30	TRBJ1-2	TRBD1	.	CAWVTGTGGGYTF	TGTGCCTGGGTGACAGGGACCGGGGGGGGCTACACCTTC
TRBV5-5	TRBJ1-5	.	.	CASSLERPTEYQPQHF	TGTGCCAGCAGCTTGGAGCGGCCGACAGAATATCAGCCCCAGCATTTT
TRBV5-1	TRBJ1-6	.	.	CASSEVGAGHSPLHF	TGCGCCAGCAGCGAAGTAGGGGCGGGGCATTCACCCCTCCACTTT
TRBV7-2	TRBJ2-5	TRBD2	.	CASSSYLGLAEETQYF	TGTGCCAGCAGCTCCTACTTAGGACTAGCGGAAGAGACCCAGTACTTC
TRBV7-2	TRBJ2-3	.	.	CASSARNRQGTDTQYF	TGTGCCAGCAGCGCGCGGAACAGGCAAGGCACAGATACGCAGTATTTT
TRBV7-3	TRBJ2-2	.	.	CASSDRGTGELFF	TGTGCCAGCAGCGACCGTGGTACCGGGGAGCTGTTTTTT
TRBV18	TRBJ1-1	.	.	CASSPPSQTRTEAFF	TGTGCCAGCTCCCCTCCTTCGCAGACTCGAACTGAAGCTTTCTTT
TRBV4-1	TRBJ2-5	TRBD1	few	CASSRGDRILQETQYF	TGCGCCAGCAGCCGAGGGGACAGAATATTACAAGAGACCCAGTACTTC
TRBV5-5	TRBJ2-1	TRBD1	.	CASSLQGEYYNEQFF	TGTGCCAGCAGCTTGCAGGGGGAATACTACAATGAGCAGTTCTTC
TRBV11-2	TRBJ1-1	TRBD1	.	CASSLVGQGARAFF	TGTGCCAGCAGCTTAGTAGGACAGGGGGCGCGAGCTTTCTTT
TRBV30	TRBJ2-7	.	.	CAWSIQGYEQYF	TGTGCCTGGAGTATCCAGGGTTACGAGCAGTACTTC
TRBV5-1	TRBJ2-6	.	.	CASSGGYSGANVLTF	TGCGCCAGCAGCGGTGGGTACTCTGGGGCCAACGTCCTGACTTTC
TRBV7-7	TRBJ2-3	TRBD2	.	CASSLSGGASDTQYF	TGTGCTAGCAGTTTGAGCGGGGGGGCATCAGATACGCAGTATTTT
TRBV4-1	TRBJ2-1	TRBD2	.	CASSRASGTYNEQFF	TGCGCCAGCAGCCGAGCTAGCGGCACCTACAATGAGCAGTTCTTC
TRBV5-1	TRBJ2-2	.	.	CASSPNGDTGELFF	TGCGCCAGCAGCCCAAACGGGGACACCGGGGAGCTGTTTTTT
TRBV7-9	TRBJ2-1	TRBD2	.	CASSPQSGGAGNEQFF	TGTGCCAGCAGCCCCCAGAGCGGGGGGGCAGGCAATGAGCAGTTCTTC